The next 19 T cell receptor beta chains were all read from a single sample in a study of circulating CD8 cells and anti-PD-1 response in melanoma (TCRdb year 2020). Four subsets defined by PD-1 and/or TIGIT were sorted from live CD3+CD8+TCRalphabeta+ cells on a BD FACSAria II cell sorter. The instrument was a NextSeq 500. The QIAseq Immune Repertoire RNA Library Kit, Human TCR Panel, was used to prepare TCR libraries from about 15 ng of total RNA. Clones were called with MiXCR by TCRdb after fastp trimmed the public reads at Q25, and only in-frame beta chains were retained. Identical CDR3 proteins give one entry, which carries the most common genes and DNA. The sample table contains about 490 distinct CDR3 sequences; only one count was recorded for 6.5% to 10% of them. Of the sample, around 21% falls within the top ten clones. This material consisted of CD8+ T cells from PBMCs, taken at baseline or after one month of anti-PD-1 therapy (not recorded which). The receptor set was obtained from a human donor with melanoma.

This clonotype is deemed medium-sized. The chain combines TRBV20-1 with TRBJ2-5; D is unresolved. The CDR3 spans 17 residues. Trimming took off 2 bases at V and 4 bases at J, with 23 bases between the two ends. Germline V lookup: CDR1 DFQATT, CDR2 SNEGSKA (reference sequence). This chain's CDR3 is CSARSGGTHGPPETQYF. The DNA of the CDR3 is TGCAGTGCTAGATCGGGCGGAACCCACGGCCCTCCAGAGACCCAGTACTTC.

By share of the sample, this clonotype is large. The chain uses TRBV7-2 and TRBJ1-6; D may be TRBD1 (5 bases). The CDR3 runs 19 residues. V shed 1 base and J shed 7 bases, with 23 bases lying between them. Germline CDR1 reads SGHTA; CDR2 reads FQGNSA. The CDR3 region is CASSLELIGGTGRNSPLHF. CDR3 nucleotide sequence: TGTGCCAGCAGCTTAGAGCTAATTGGGGGAACAGGACGCAATTCACCCCTCCACTTT. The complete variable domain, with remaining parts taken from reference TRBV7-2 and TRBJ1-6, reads GAGVSQSPSNKVTEKGKDVELRCDPISGHTALYWYRQSLGQGLEFLIYFQGNSAPDKSGLPSDRFSAERTGGSVSTLTIQRTQQEDSAVYLCASSLELIGGTGRNSPLHFGNGTRLTVT.

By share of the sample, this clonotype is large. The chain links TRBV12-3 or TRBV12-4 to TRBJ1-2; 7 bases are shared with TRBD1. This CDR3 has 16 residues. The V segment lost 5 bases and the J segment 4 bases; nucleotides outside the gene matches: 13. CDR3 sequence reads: CASSGDSAGRVYGYTF. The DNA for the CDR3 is TGTGCCAGCAGTGGGGACAGCGCTGGTAGAGTCTATGGCTACACCTTC.

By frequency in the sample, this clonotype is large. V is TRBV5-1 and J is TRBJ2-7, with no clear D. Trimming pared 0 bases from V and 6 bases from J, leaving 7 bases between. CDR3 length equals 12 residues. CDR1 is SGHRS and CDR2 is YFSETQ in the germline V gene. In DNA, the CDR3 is TGCGCCAGCAGCTTGGAAGGGTCCGAGCAGTACTTC. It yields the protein CASSLEGSEQYF.

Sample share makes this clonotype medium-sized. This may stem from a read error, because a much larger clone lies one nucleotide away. The CDR3, as DNA: TGTGCCAGCAGTCCACGGACTAGCGAGTCTTACGAGCAGTACTTC. Its protein product is CASSPRTSESYEQYF. The chain recombines TRBV2 with TRBJ2-7; 9 nucleotides align to TRBD2. The CDR3 is 15 residues long. CDR1 is SNHLY and CDR2 is FYNNEI in the germline V gene. Trimming cost V 5 bases and J 4 bases; bases outside gene matches: 9.

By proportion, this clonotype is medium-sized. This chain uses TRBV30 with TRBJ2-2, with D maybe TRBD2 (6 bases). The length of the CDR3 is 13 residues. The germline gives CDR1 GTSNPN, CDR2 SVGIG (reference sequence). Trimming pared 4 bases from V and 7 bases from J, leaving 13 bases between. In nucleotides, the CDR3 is TGTGCCTGGACCCCTAGCGAGGTCGGGGAGCTGTTTTTT. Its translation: CAWTPSEVGELFF.

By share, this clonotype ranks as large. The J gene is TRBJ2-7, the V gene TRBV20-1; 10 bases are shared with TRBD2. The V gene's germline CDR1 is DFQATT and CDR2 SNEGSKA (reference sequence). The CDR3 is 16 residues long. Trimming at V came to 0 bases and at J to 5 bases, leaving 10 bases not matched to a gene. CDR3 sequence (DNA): TGCAGTGCTAGAGATCAGGGGACTAGCGATTACCACGAGCAGTACTTC. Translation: CSARDQGTSDYHEQYF.

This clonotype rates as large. The CDR3, as DNA: TGTGCCAGCAGTGCCCTAGCGGGGGGCACGAATGAGCAGTTCTTC. Encoded protein: CASSALAGGTNEQFF. The J gene is TRBJ2-1, the V gene TRBV2, with 11 bases identical to TRBD2. Losses at the gene ends were 4 bases for V and 7 bases for J; bases not matched to a gene: 6. This CDR3 contains 15 residues. Germline V gene lookup returns CDR1 SNHLY and CDR2 FYNNEI.

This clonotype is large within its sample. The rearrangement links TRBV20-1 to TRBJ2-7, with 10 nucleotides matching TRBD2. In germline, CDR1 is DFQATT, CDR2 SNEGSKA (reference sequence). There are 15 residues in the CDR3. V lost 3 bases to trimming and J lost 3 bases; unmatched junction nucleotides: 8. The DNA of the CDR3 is TGCAGTGCTAGCCCCTCAGCGGGAGGGGACTACGAGCAGTACTTC. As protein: CSASPSAGGDYEQYF.

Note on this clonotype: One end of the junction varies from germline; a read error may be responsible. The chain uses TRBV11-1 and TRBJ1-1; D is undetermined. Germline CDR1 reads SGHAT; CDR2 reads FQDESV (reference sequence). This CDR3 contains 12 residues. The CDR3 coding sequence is TGTGCCAGCAGCTACACGAGCACTGAAGCTCTCTTT. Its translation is CASSYTSTEALF. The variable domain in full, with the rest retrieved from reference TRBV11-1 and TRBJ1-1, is EAEVAQSPRYKITEKSQAVAFWCDPISGHATLYWYRQILGQGPELLVQFQDESVVDDSQLPKDRFSAERLKGVDSTLKIQPAELGDSAMYLCASSYTSTEALFGQGTRLTVV.

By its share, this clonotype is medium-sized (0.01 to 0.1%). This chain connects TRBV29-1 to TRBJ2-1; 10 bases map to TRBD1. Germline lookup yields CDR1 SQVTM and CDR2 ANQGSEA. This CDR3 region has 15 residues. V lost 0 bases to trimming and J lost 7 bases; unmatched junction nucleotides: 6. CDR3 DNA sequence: TGCAGCGTTGAAGATCTTGTGGGACAGGGGAATGAGCAGTTCTTC. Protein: CSVEDLVGQGNEQFF.

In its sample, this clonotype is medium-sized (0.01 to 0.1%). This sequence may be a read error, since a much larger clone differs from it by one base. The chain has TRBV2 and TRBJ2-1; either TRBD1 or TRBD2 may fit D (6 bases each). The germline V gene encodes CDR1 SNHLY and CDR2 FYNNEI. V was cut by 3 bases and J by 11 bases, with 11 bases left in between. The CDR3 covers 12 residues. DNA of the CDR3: TGTGCCAGCAGTGAGGGGGGCCAACAGCAGTTCTTC. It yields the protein CASSEGGQQQFF.

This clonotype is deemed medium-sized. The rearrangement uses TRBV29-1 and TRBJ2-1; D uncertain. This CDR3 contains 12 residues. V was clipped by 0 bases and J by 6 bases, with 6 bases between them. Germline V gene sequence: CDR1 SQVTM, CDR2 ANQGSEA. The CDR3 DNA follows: TGCAGCGTTGAAGATCTCAGCAATGAGCAGTTCTTC. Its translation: CSVEDLSNEQFF.

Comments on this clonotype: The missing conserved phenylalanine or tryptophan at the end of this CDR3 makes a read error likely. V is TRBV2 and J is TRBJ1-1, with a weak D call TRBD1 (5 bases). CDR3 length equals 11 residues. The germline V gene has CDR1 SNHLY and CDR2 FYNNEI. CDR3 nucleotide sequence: TGTGACAGCGGGGCGAACACTGAAGCTTTCCTT. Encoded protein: CDSGANTEAFL.

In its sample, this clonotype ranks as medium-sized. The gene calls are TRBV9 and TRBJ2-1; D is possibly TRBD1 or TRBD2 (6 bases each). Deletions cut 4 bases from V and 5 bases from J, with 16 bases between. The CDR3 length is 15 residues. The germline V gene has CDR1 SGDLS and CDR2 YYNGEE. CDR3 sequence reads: CASSPGGAPNNEQFF. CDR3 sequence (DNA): TGTGCCAGCAGCCCCGGGGGCGCCCCAAACAATGAGCAGTTCTTC.

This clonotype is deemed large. DNA for the CDR3: TGCAGTGCTGGCCCGACAGATACGCAGTATTTT. This codes for CSAGPTDTQYF. V usage is TRBV20-1 and J usage is TRBJ2-3; D is ambiguous. The CDR3 totals 11 residues. V was cut by 5 bases and J by 3 bases, with 6 bases left in between. CDR1 DFQATT and CDR2 SNEGSKA come from the germline V gene (reference sequence).

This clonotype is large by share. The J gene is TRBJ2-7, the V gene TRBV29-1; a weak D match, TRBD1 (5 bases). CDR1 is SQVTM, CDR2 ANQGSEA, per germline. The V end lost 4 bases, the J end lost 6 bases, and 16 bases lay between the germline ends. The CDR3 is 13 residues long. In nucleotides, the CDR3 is TGCAGCGTTGCGGGCGACAGTCGTGTCGAGCAGTACTTC. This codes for CSVAGDSRVEQYF.

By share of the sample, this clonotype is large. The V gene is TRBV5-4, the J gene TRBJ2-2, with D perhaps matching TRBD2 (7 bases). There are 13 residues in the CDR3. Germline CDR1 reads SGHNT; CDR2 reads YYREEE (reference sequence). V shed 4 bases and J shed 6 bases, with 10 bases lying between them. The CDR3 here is CASSPGGPGELFF. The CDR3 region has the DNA TGTGCCAGCAGCCCCGGGGGGCCCGGGGAGCTGTTTTTT.

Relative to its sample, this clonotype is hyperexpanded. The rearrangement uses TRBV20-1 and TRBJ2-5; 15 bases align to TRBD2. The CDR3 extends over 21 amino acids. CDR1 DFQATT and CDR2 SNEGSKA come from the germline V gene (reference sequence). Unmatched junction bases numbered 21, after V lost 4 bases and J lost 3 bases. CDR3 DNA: TGCAGTGCTACGGGACTAGCGGGGGGATTACGCGAGTTCAAAATGGAAGAGACCCAGTACTTC. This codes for CSATGLAGGLREFKMEETQYF.